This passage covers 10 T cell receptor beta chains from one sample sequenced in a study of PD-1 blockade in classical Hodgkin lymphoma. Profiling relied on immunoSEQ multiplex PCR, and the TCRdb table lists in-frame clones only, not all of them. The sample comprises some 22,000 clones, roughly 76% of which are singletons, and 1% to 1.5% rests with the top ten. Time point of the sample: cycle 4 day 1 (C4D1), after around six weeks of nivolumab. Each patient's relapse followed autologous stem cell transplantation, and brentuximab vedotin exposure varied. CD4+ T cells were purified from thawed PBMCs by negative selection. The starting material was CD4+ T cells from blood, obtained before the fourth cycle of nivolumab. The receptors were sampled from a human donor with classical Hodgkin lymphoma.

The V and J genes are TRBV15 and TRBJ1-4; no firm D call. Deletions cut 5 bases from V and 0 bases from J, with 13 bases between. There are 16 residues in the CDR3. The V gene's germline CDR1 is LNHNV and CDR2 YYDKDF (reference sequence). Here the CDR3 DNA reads TGTGCCACCAGCCCCCCTGGGTCCCCAACTAATGAAAAACTGTTTTTT. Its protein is CATSPPGSPTNEKLFF. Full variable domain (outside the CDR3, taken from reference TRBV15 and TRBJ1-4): DAMVIQNPRYQVTQFGKPVTLSCSQTLNHNVMYWYQQKSSQAPKLLFHYYDKDFNNEADTPDNFQSRRPNTSFCFLDIRSPGLGDTAMYLCATSPPGSPTNEKLFFGSGTQLSVL.

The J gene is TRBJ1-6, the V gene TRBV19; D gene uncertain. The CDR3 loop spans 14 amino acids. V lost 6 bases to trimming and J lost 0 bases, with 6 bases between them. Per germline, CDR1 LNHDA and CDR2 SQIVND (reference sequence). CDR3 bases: TGTGCCAGTAGAAGGGACTCCTATAATTCACCCCTCCACTTT. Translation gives CASRRDSYNSPLHF. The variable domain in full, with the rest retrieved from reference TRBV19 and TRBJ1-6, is DGGITQSPKYLFRKEGQNVTLSCEQNLNHDAMYWYRQDPGQGLRLIYYSQIVNDFQKGDIAEGYSVSREKKESFPLTVTSAQKNPTAFYLCASRRDSYNSPLHFGNGTRLTVT.

The CDR3 coding sequence is TGTGCCAGCAGCTCCCGGACACAACTTCACTTAAACAATGAGCAGTTCTTC. This codes for CASSSRTQLHLNNEQFF. The V gene is TRBV7-2, the J gene TRBJ2-1, with D perhaps TRBD1 (5 bases). There are 17 residues in the CDR3. V lost 4 bases and J 5 bases, leaving 21 bases between the germline ends. Germline loops: CDR1 SGHTA, CDR2 FQGNSA.

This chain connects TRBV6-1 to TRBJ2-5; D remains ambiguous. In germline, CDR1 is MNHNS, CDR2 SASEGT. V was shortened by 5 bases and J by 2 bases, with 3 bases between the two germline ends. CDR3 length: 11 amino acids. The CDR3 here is CASSQQETQYF. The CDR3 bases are TGTGCCAGCAGTCAGCAAGAGACCCAGTACTTC.

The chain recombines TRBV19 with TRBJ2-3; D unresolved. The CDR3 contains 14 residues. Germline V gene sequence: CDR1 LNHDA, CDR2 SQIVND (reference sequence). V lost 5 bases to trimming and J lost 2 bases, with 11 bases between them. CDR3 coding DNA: TGTGCCAGTAGTCTCTCGCAGACCACAGATACGCAGTATTTT. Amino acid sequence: CASSLSQTTDTQYF.

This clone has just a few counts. CDR3 sequence reads: CASSSRDRVWETQYF. The CDR3 DNA reads as TGTGCCAGCTCAAGCCGGGACAGGGTTTGGGAGACCCAGTACTTC. This rearrangement joins TRBV18 to TRBJ2-5; 9 positions match TRBD1. CDR1 KGHSH and CDR2 LQKENI come from the germline V gene. J lost 5 bases, V lost 5 bases, and 9 bases had no gene match. CDR3 size: 15 residues.

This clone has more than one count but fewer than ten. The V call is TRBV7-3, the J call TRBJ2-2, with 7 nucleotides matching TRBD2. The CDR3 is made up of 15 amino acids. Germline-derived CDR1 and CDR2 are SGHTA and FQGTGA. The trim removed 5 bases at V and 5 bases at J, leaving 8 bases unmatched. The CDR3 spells CASSQTPGGTGELFF. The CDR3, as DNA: TGTGCCAGCAGCCAAACCCCCGGGGGGACCGGGGAGCTGTTTTTT.

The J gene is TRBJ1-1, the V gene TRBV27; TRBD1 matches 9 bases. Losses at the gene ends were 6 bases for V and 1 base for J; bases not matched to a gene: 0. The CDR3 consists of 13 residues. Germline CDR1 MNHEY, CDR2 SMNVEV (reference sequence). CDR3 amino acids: CASRGQGNTEAFF. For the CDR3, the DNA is TGTGCCAGCAGGGGACAGGGGAACACTGAAGCTTTCTTT.

CDR3: CASSWLPGGVTKNIQYF. The CDR3 coding sequence is TGTGCCAGCAGCTGGCTTCCGGGCGGGGTGACCAAAAACATTCAGTACTTC. The rearrangement links TRBV7-2 to TRBJ2-4; the D gene is possibly TRBD2 (6 bases). Trimming shortened V by 4 bases and J by 2 bases, and 18 bases separated the two germline ends. The CDR3 contains 17 residues. In germline, CDR1 is SGHTA, CDR2 FQGNSA. Full variable domain (remainder filled in from reference TRBV7-2 and TRBJ2-4): GAGVSQSPSNKVTEKGKDVELRCDPISGHTALYWYRQSLGQGLEFLIYFQGNSAPDKSGLPSDRFSAERTGGSVSTLTIQRTQQEDSAVYLCASSWLPGGVTKNIQYFGAGTRLSVL.

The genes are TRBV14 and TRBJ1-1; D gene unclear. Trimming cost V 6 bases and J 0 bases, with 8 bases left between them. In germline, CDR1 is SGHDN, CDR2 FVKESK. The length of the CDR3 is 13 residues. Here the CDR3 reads CASRYDLNTEAFF. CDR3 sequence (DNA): TGTGCCAGCAGATACGACCTGAACACTGAAGCTTTCTTT.